The text below deals with one T cell receptor (beta chain). The table came from immunoSEQ multiplex PCR; TCRdb's copy has only in-frame clones and leaves some out. The sample comprises 60,000 or so clones, approximately 86% of which are singletons, and 4% to 5.5% rests with the top ten. The entry originates in a study of blood T cell repertoires in COVID-19. J was trimmed by 9 bases and V by 6 bases; bases with no gene match: 9. This CDR3 is built from 13 residues. Germline values: CDR1 MNHEY, CDR2 SVGAGI. The J gene is TRBJ1-1, the V gene TRBV6-5, with 8 bases lining up with TRBD1. The sequenced sample was peripheral blood. This sequence was found in a man aged 55 to 69 with acute or convalescent COVID-19. CDR3 loop: CASRPQGADKAFF. In DNA form, the CDR3 reads TGTGCCAGCAGGCCTCAGGGGGCGGATAAAGCTTTCTTT.